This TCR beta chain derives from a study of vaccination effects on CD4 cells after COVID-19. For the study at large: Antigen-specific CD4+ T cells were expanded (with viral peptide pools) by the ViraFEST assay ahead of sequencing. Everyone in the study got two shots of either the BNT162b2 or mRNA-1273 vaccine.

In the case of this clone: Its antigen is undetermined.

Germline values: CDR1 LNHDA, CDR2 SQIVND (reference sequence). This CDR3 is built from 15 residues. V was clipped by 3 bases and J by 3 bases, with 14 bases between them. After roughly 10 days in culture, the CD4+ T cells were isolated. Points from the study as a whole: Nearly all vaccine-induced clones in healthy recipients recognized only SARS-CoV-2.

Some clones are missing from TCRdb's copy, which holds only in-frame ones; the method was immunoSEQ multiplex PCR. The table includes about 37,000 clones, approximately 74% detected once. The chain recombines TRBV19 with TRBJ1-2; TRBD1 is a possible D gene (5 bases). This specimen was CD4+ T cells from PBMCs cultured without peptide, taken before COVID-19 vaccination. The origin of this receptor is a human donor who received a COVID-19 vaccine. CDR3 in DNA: TGTGCCAGTAGTATCGGCCAGGGTTGGTACTATGGCTACACCTTC. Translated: CASSIGQGWYYGYTF.